Below are 8 T cell receptor beta chains sequenced from a single sample in a study of T cells after yellow fever vaccination. TCRdb recomputed calls from the 5' RACE reads with MiXCR, one row per CDR3 protein. This sample has 350,000 to 450,000 distinct CDR3 sequences, with roughly 6.1% found just once. The source was PBMCs, collected 5 days after the yellow fever booster vaccination. The receptor source for this set is a man aged 25 to 45 who received the YFV17D yellow fever vaccine.

This clonotype occurred a few times. J is TRBJ1-2 and V is TRBV3-1; tentative D call: TRBD1 (5 bases). The V gene lost 1 base and the J gene lost 0 bases, with 9 bases spanning the gap. Germline V gene sequence: CDR1 LGHDT, CDR2 YNNKEL (reference sequence). The CDR3 is made up of 15 amino acids. This chain's CDR3 is CASSQGGRTNYGYTF. For the CDR3, the DNA is TGTGCCAGCAGCCAAGGGGGACGGACTAACTATGGCTACACCTTC.

The chain uses TRBV7-9 and TRBJ2-5; the D gene is possibly TRBD2 (5 bases). This CDR3 region has 13 residues. V was shortened by 1 base and J by 10 bases, with 13 bases between the two germline ends. The germline V gene encodes CDR1 SEHNR and CDR2 FQNEAQ (reference sequence). The CDR3 nucleotides read TGTGCCAGCAGCTTAGGGACTGACCCCATCCAGTACTTC. Protein: CASSLGTDPIQYF.

The sample holds many counts of this clonotype. The chain recombines TRBV7-2 with TRBJ2-7; TRBD2 matches at 12 bases. V was clipped by 6 bases and J by 3 bases; unmatched bases: 9. The CDR3 covers 16 residues. The germline V gene encodes CDR1 SGHTA and CDR2 FQGNSA. The CDR3 nucleotides are TGTGCCAGCAGACGACTAGCGGGAGTCCCGCTCTACGAGCAGTACTTC. Its translation is CASRRLAGVPLYEQYF.

CDR3 region: CASSFRLNLQGGPQHF. CDR3 nucleotides: TGTGCCAGTAGTTTTCGACTTAACCTTCAGGGGGGGCCCCAGCATTTT. The chain carries TRBV19 and TRBJ1-5; TRBD1 agrees at 7 bases. This CDR3 has 16 amino acids. The germline CDR1 and CDR2 sequences are LNHDA and SQIVND (reference sequence). With 5 bases clipped from V and 9 bases from J, the junction kept 16 bases outside the gene matches.

This clonotype came up a few times. The chain carries TRBV5-4 and TRBJ2-7; tentative D call: TRBD2 (5 bases). The CDR3 has 15 amino acids. CDR1 is SGHNT, CDR2 YYREEE, per germline (reference sequence). Trimming removed 4 bases from V and 3 bases from J, with 17 bases in between. CDR3 residues: CASSRAGKGFYEQYF. CDR3 sequence (DNA): TGTGCCAGCAGCCGGGCGGGTAAGGGTTTCTACGAGCAGTACTTC.

This clonotype was counted many times. The CDR3: CASSLELGLAGIVEQYF. The CDR3 nucleotides are TGTGCCAGCAGCTTAGAGCTAGGGCTAGCGGGAATAGTTGAGCAGTACTTC. The chain joins TRBV7-2 to TRBJ2-7; 9 positions match TRBD2. The CDR3 extends over 17 amino acids. CDR1 is SGHTA and CDR2 is FQGNSA in the germline V gene. Losses at the gene ends were 1 base for V and 7 bases for J; bases not matched to a gene: 14. The entire variable domain, with the rest obtained from reference TRBV7-2 and TRBJ2-7, is as follows: GAGVSQSPSNKVTEKGKDVELRCDPISGHTALYWYRQSLGQGLEFLIYFQGNSAPDKSGLPSDRFSAERTGGSVSTLTIQRTQQEDSAVYLCASSLELGLAGIVEQYFGPGTRLTVT.

In its sample, this clonotype was seen many times. The CDR3 region is CASSPVVAEYNEQFF. CDR3 in DNA: TGCGCCAGCAGCCCGGTGGTAGCGGAGTACAATGAGCAGTTCTTC. The V gene is TRBV5-1, the J gene TRBJ2-1, with D perhaps matching TRBD2 (6 bases). This CDR3 has 15 amino acids. The germline gives CDR1 SGHRS, CDR2 YFSETQ. Trimming removed 4 bases from V and 4 bases from J, with 15 bases in between.

The chain uses TRBV5-1 and TRBJ2-1, with D uncertain. The CDR3 length is 15 residues. Trimming took 1 base from V and 1 from J, leaving 9 bases between them. Germline V gene lookup returns CDR1 SGHRS and CDR2 YFSETQ. The CDR3 bases are TGCGCCAGCAGCTTGCGCCGAGTGTCCTACAATGAGCAGTTCTTC. Translating it yields CASSLRRVSYNEQFF.